The 17 T cell receptor beta chains reported below all come from one sample, sequenced in a study of blood T cell repertoires in COVID-19. The data were produced by immunoSEQ multiplex PCR, yet TCRdb's version contains in-frame clones alone and is incomplete. In the table there are about 380,000 clones, 81% of which are singletons. The sample consisted of peripheral blood. Source of these receptors: a human donor with acute or convalescent COVID-19. The donor label of this sample is uncertain.

The chain is built from TRBV30 and TRBJ2-3; perhaps TRBD2 as D (6 bases). The CDR3 is 13 residues long. With 0 bases removed from V and 8 bases from J, the gap between germline ends came to 12 bases. Germline values: CDR1 GTSNPN, CDR2 SVGIG (reference sequence). As DNA, the CDR3 is TGTGCCTGGAGTGTATCTCAGCGGGTTACGCAGTATTTT. Its protein product is CAWSVSQRVTQYF. The complete variable domain, with remaining parts taken from reference TRBV30 and TRBJ2-3, reads SQTIHQWPATLVQPVGSPLSLECTVEGTSNPNLYWYRQAAGRGLQLLFYSVGIGQISSEVPQNLSASRPQDRQFILSSKKLLLSDSGFYLCAWSVSQRVTQYFGPGTRLTVL.

The chain links TRBV29-1 to TRBJ1-1; D ambiguous. V was cut by 4 bases and J by 11 bases, with 11 bases left in between. The CDR3 consists of 10 residues. Looked up from germline, CDR1 is SQVTM and CDR2 is ANQGSEA. CDR3 DNA sequence: TGCAGCGTTGCGGAGCCGGGGGCTTTCTTT. Translation: CSVAEPGAFF.

This clone was recorded at least ten times. This rearrangement joins TRBV4-1 to TRBJ1-5, with TRBD1 identical over 8 bases. Germline CDR1 is MGHRA and CDR2 is YSYEKL. CDR3 length equals 18 residues. The trim removed 3 bases at V and 5 bases at J, leaving 15 bases unmatched. CDR3 amino acids: CASSQAVTGAFLYQPQHF. The DNA for the CDR3 is TGCGCCAGCAGCCAGGCGGTGACAGGGGCCTTCCTTTATCAGCCCCAGCATTTT.

V is TRBV30 and J is TRBJ1-6; TRBD1 agrees at 9 bases. The J segment lost 7 bases and the V segment lost 8 bases, leaving 6 bases of the junction unmatched. Per germline, CDR1 GTSNPN and CDR2 SVGIG (reference sequence). The length of the CDR3 is 13 residues. The CDR3 sequence: CAGEGQGNSPLHF. CDR3 coding DNA: TGTGCCGGGGAGGGACAGGGAAATTCACCCCTCCACTTT.

The chain couples TRBV2 to TRBJ1-1; D unclear. CDR3 length: 15 amino acids. The germline V and J ends were trimmed by 4 bases and 1 base, with 13 bases remaining between them. Germline V gene sequence: CDR1 SNHLY, CDR2 FYNNEI. Here the CDR3 reads CASSVGLTKNTEAFF. The CDR3 DNA sequence: TGTGCCAGCAGTGTGGGCCTCACCAAGAACACTGAAGCTTTCTTT.

This chain uses TRBV10-1 with TRBJ2-2, with TRBD1 as a possible D gene (6 bases). Per the germline V gene, CDR1 is WNHNN and CDR2 is SYGVQD (reference sequence). V lost 3 bases to trimming and J lost 6 bases, with 14 bases between them. This CDR3 is 15 amino acids long. The CDR3 protein is CASSETGTGSGELFF. CDR3 nucleotides: TGCGCCAGCAGTGAAACCGGCACAGGGTCCGGGGAGCTGTTTTTT.

CDR3 nucleotides: TGTGCCAGCAGCCACCATCGGACAGCTAATGAAAAACTGTTTTTT. Its protein is CASSHHRTANEKLFF. The gene calls are TRBV3-1 (or the pseudogene TRBV3-2) and TRBJ1-4, with D maybe TRBD1 (6 bases). V lost 3 bases, J lost 3 bases, and 11 bases lay in between. The germline gives CDR1 LGHDT, CDR2 YNNKEL (reference sequence). This CDR3 spans 15 amino acids.

The V gene is TRBV18, the J gene TRBJ1-1, with D tentatively TRBD1 (5 bases). The CDR3 is 15 residues long. Germline V CDR1 and CDR2: KGHSH, LQKENI. Between the trimmed V and J ends, which lost 5 bases and 0 bases, there was a span of 13 bases. CDR3 loop: CASSVNRGVNTEAFF. The CDR3 DNA reads TGTGCCAGCTCAGTAAACCGGGGGGTGAACACTGAAGCTTTCTTT. The entire variable domain, with the rest obtained from reference TRBV18 and TRBJ1-1, is as follows: NAGVMQNPRHLVRRRGQEARLRCSPMKGHSHVYWYRQLPEEGLKFMVYLQKENIIDESGMPKERFSAEFPKEGPSILRIQQVVRGDSAAYFCASSVNRGVNTEAFFGQGTRLTVV.

V is TRBV15 and J is TRBJ1-3; D perhaps matches TRBD1 (5 bases). The CDR3 extends over 14 amino acids. V lost 3 bases and J 2 bases, leaving 8 bases between the germline ends. Germline V gives CDR1 LNHNV, CDR2 YYDKDF (reference sequence). CDR3: CATSRGGTGNTIYF. Here the CDR3 DNA reads TGTGCCACCAGCAGGGGGGGGACTGGAAACACCATATATTTT.

The chain has TRBV7-2 and TRBJ1-2; 8 bases fit TRBD1. The CDR3 loop spans 14 amino acids. The J segment lost 5 bases and the V segment lost 1 base, leaving 3 bases of the junction unmatched. The germline gives CDR1 SGHTA, CDR2 FQGNSA. The CDR3 reads CASSLVQGEYGYTF. The CDR3 DNA sequence: TGTGCCAGCAGCTTAGTACAGGGGGAATATGGCTACACCTTC.

The chain links TRBV10-2 to TRBJ2-1; possibly TRBD2 for D (7 bases). In germline, CDR1 is WSHSY, CDR2 SAAADI. Between the trimmed V and J ends, which lost 4 bases and 11 bases, there was a span of 24 bases. The CDR3 extends over 16 amino acids. CDR3 in DNA: TGCGCCAGCAGTGTGGTGCGGGGGCCTTCCTCGAGGAAGCAGTTCTTC. It yields the protein CASSVVRGPSSRKQFF.

The chain is built from TRBV6-6 and TRBJ2-2, with a tentative D call TRBD1 (5 bases). The CDR3 spans 14 residues. Trimming removed 2 bases at V and 3 bases at J, with 7 bases between. CDR1 is MNHNY and CDR2 is SVGAGI in the germline V gene (reference sequence). The CDR3 DNA reads TGTGCCAGCAGTTACAGGGGTTACACCGGGGAGCTGTTTTTT. Encoded protein: CASSYRGYTGELFF.

This clone was observed a handful of times. The gene calls are TRBV2 and TRBJ1-2; 12 bases agree with TRBD1. CDR3 length: 17 amino acids. Per germline, CDR1 SNHLY and CDR2 FYNNEI. With V trimmed by 5 bases and J by 0 bases, 7 bases remained unmatched. The CDR3 loop is CASSSGQGARSNYGYTF. The DNA of the CDR3 is TGTGCCAGCAGTTCGGGACAGGGGGCCCGTTCTAACTATGGCTACACCTTC.

The gene calls are TRBV2 and TRBJ1-2; 7 bases fit TRBD1. Germline loops: CDR1 SNHLY, CDR2 FYNNEI. Trimming cost V 8 bases and J 5 bases; bases outside gene matches: 11. The CDR3 has 14 residues. CDR3 DNA sequence: TGTGCCAGCGGACAGGTTTTTGGTTCTTATGGCTACACCTTC. This translates into CASGQVFGSYGYTF.

The J gene is TRBJ2-2, the V gene TRBV6-6, with 7 nucleotides matching TRBD2. The V gene end was trimmed by 6 bases and the J gene end by 5 bases; junction bases not matched to a gene: 6. Germline V CDR1 and CDR2: MNHNY, SVGAGI (reference sequence). The CDR3 consists of 14 residues. CDR3 DNA sequence: TGTGCCAGCAGGGGAGGGTCTCTTACCGGGGAGCTGTTTTTT. Residues: CASRGGSLTGELFF.

The CDR3: CASSLTENQPQHF. For the CDR3, the DNA is TGTGCCAGCAGCTTGACAGAAAATCAGCCCCAGCATTTT. V gene TRBV7-8 combines with J gene TRBJ1-5; possible D gene TRBD1, 5 bases. This CDR3 has 13 amino acids. Trimming removed 3 bases at V and 4 bases at J, with 7 bases between. Looked up from germline, CDR1 is SGHVS and CDR2 is FQNEAQ.

This clone occurred once. The chain uses TRBV24-1 and TRBJ2-1, with 16 bases identical to TRBD2. With 9 bases clipped from V and 0 bases from J, the junction kept 1 base outside the gene matches. Germline lookup yields CDR1 KGHDR and CDR2 SFDVKD. This CDR3 contains 16 residues. The CDR3 protein is CATGTSGGGSYNEQFF. CDR3 coding DNA: TGTGCCACCGGGACTAGCGGGGGGGGCTCCTACAATGAGCAGTTCTTC.